The rows below give T cell receptor beta chains drawn from one sample of a study of blood T cell repertoires in COVID-19. The protocol was immunoSEQ multiplex PCR, while the TCRdb copy is restricted to in-frame clones and leaves out a portion. The profile shows tens of thousands of clones, about nine tenths of them singletons. What was sequenced was peripheral blood. The receptors shown here come from a man aged 55 to 70 with acute or convalescent COVID-19. The CDR3 runs from the conserved cysteine through the conserved F or W. D genes are given only for firm matches. Clone size is shown for a subset of rows, as once, few, many or a class of expanded clone.

NA	NA	TRBJ1-6	TRBV3-1/TRBV3-2	TGTGCCAGCAGCAAAGAACAGCTCGATAATTCACCCCTCCACTTT	CASSKEQLDNSPLHF
TRBD1	NA	TRBJ2-4	TRBV6-1	TGTGCCAGCAGTGAAGGGGGGACAGGGGGCCACCTGGGGGCCAAAAACATTCAGTACTTC	CASSEGGTGGHLGAKNIQYF
TRBD2	NA	TRBJ2-1	TRBV19	TGTGCCAGTAGTATATGGGCGGGGGGCGACGGTGAGCAGTTCTTC	CASSIWAGGDGEQFF
TRBD1	NA	TRBJ2-1	TRBV5-1	TGCGCCAGCAGCTTTACAGGGGGGCCTACAAATGAGCAGTTCTTC	CASSFTGGPTNEQFF
TRBD1	NA	TRBJ1-3	TRBV15	TGTGCCACCAGCAGAGATACAGGGGCCGGAAACACCATATATTTT	CATSRDTGAGNTIYF
NA	NA	TRBJ2-5	TRBV11-2	TGTGCCAGCAGCCCAGAAGAGACCCAGTACTTC	CASSPEETQYF
TRBD1	NA	TRBJ1-2	TRBV5-1	TGCGCCAGCAGCCCTGGACAGGGGCCTAACTATGGCTACACCTTC	CASSPGQGPNYGYTF
NA	NA	TRBJ1-2	TRBV6-5	TGTGCCAGCAGCCCGGGGGGGACGATCGGCTATGGCTACACCTTC	CASSPGGTIGYGYTF
NA	NA	TRBJ1-5	TRBV2	TGTGCCAGCAGTGAGCGGGCCAGTTTGGGCTATAGCAATCAGCCCCAGCATTTT	CASSERASLGYSNQPQHF
TRBD1	NA	TRBJ1-1	TRBV25-1	TGTGCCAGCAGTGACCGGACAGGGAACACTGAAGCTTTCTTT	CASSDRTGNTEAFF
NA	NA	TRBJ2-2	TRBV10-3	TGTGCCATCAGTTCGGGGGGCCTCGGCACCGGGGAGCTGTTTTTT	CAISSGGLGTGELFF
NA	NA	TRBJ2-6	TRBV2	TGTGCCAGCAGTGATGGAGGGGCTGGGGCCAACGTCCTGACTTTC	CASSDGGAGANVLTF
TRBD1	NA	TRBJ1-5	TRBV24-1	TGTGCCACCAGTGATCGACAGGGGAACGATCAGCCCCAGCATTTT	CATSDRQGNDQPQHF
TRBD1	NA	TRBJ1-1	TRBV2	TGTGCCAGCAGTCTGGGACAGGTGAACACTGAAGCTTTCTTT	CASSLGQVNTEAFF
NA	NA	TRBJ2-6	TRBV9	TGTGCCAGCAGCGTAGCGAGCTCTGGGGCCAACGTCCTGACTTTC	CASSVASSGANVLTF
TRBD1	NA	TRBJ1-2	TRBV7-2	TGTGCCAGCAGCCCACGACAGGGTCGCGACTATGGCTACACCTTC	CASSPRQGRDYGYTF
NA	NA	TRBJ1-5	TRBV6-5	TGTGCCAGCCGACAGACCAATCAGCCCCAGCATTTT	CASRQTNQPQHF
TRBD1	NA	TRBJ1-3	TRBV5-6	TGTGCCAGCAGCTCCCGGGGGACAGGGGTACCCACCATATATTTT	CASSSRGTGVPTIYF
NA	once	TRBJ1-6	TRBV11-2	TGTGCCAGCAGCCTCGAGTTGGGAGGGATGTATTCACCCCTCCACTTT	CASSLELGGMYSPLHF
NA	NA	TRBJ2-3	TRBV5-4	TGTGCCAGCAGTCGCCTTAGTGAGGCGCAGTATTTT	CASSRLSEAQYF
NA	NA	TRBJ1-5	TRBV5-1	TGCGCCAGCAGCTTGGAAGGGGTTGGGCCCCAGCATTTT	CASSLEGVGPQHF
TRBD1	NA	TRBJ2-7	TRBV4-1	TGCGCCAGCAGCCAGACGGACAGGGTCCACGAGCAGTACTTC	CASSQTDRVHEQYF
TRBD1	few	TRBJ2-1	TRBV30	TGTGCCTGGAGTCTTAAAGGACAGGGAAAAATGTTTGAGCAGTTCTTC	CAWSLKGQGKMFEQFF
NA	once	TRBJ1-4	TRBV7-6	TGTGCCAGCAGCTTAAAGGAGGGTGAAAAACTGTTTTTT	CASSLKEGEKLFF
NA	NA	TRBJ1-5	TRBV18	TGTGCCAGCTCACCCGAGACAGGTAGCAATCAGCCCCAGCATTTT	CASSPETGSNQPQHF
NA	NA	TRBJ1-5	TRBV5-1	TGCGCCAGCAGCTTGGGCCAGAATCAGCCCCAGCATTTT	CASSLGQNQPQHF
NA	few	TRBJ2-7	TRBV5-1	TGCGCCAGCAGCTTGGACGGGAGAGGCCCCTACGAGCAGTACTTC	CASSLDGRGPYEQYF
TRBD1	NA	TRBJ2-5	TRBV28	TGTGCCAGCAGTTTATCCCGCAGGGGGCAGGAGACCCAGTACTTC	CASSLSRRGQETQYF
TRBD2	few	TRBJ2-2	TRBV4-2	TGTGCCAGCAGCCATAAGGGGCAGCGGGGGTCGGTGACCGGGGAGCTGTTTTTT	CASSHKGQRGSVTGELFF
NA	NA	TRBJ1-1	TRBV11-2	TGTGCCAGCAGCTTAGGCCAGACAGTTCAGAACACTGAAGCTTTCTTT	CASSLGQTVQNTEAFF
NA	NA	TRBJ2-4	TRBV2	TGTGCCAGCAGTGTCGGCAGGGTCCACCACCTAGCCAAAAACATTCAGTACTTC	CASSVGRVHHLAKNIQYF
NA	NA	TRBJ1-2	TRBV18	TGTGCCAGCTCACCGTCCCAGGGTTTTATCGCTGGCTACACCTTC	CASSPSQGFIAGYTF
TRBD1	NA	TRBJ1-5	TRBV27	TGTGCCAGCAGTTCCTTGGGACAGGGCGGGAATCAGCCCCAGCATTTT	CASSSLGQGGNQPQHF
NA	NA	TRBJ1-6	TRBV18	TGTGCCAGCTCACCAACCGCCATCTGGGAGAATTCACCCCTCCACTTT	CASSPTAIWENSPLHF
NA	few	TRBJ2-2	TRBV7-3	TGTGCCAGCAGCTTTAAAATCTCCGGGGAGCTGTTTTTT	CASSFKISGELFF
NA	NA	TRBJ2-7	TRBV30	TGTGCCTGGAGTGTAAGCCAGGGAGGAGAGCAGTACTTC	CAWSVSQGGEQYF
NA	NA	TRBJ1-6	TRBV2	TGTGCCAGCAGACCCGGGAGCTCCTATAATTCACCCCTCCACTTT	CASRPGSSYNSPLHF
TRBD1	NA	TRBJ2-5	TRBV3-1/TRBV3-2	TGTGCCAGCAGCCGGAACAGGGGTGTGGAGACCCAGTACTTC	CASSRNRGVETQYF
NA	NA	TRBJ1-4	TRBV5-1	TGCGCCAGCAGAAAGAGAGCGGGTGCCCCTTTGACTAATGAAAAACTGTTTTTT	CASRKRAGAPLTNEKLFF
NA	once	TRBJ2-1	TRBV5-1	TGCGCCAGCAGCATGTTGACAGGTATCAATGAGCAGTTCTTC	CASSMLTGINEQFF
TRBD1	NA	TRBJ2-7	TRBV5-1	TGCGCCAGCAGCCTGACAGGGTACGAGCAGTACTTC	CASSLTGYEQYF
NA	NA	TRBJ1-1	TRBV14	TGTGCCAGCAGCCGGGGGGGTTGGAACACTGAAGCTTTCTTT	CASSRGGWNTEAFF
NA	NA	TRBJ2-2	TRBV12-3/TRBV12-4	TGTGCCAGCAGACTGACGAACACCGGGGAGCTGTTTTTT	CASRLTNTGELFF
NA	NA	TRBJ2-7	TRBV7-9	TGTGCCAGCAGCTTGGCTGAACAGGGCGGTGAGCAGTACTTC	CASSLAEQGGEQYF
TRBD2	NA	TRBJ2-2	TRBV25-1	TGTGCCAGCGGACCCCTAGCGGGGGTACCGAACACCGGGGAGCTGTTTTTT	CASGPLAGVPNTGELFF
NA	NA	TRBJ2-3	TRBV5-1	TGCGCCAGCAGCTTGAAGCTGAGCACAGATACGCAGTATTTT	CASSLKLSTDTQYF
NA	once	TRBJ2-7	TRBV24-1	TGTGCCACCAGTGAGCCCCGGTTCTTATACGAGCAGTACTTC	CATSEPRFLYEQYF
NA	NA	TRBJ1-3	TRBV24-1	TGTGCCACCAAGGCAGGGTCTGGAAACACCATATATTTT	CATKAGSGNTIYF
NA	NA	TRBJ2-3	TRBV4-1	TGCGCCAGCAGCCAAGATCGTCCAGTAACAGATACGCAGTATTTT	CASSQDRPVTDTQYF
NA	NA	TRBJ1-2	TRBV24-1	TGTGCCACCAGTGATACCTCTTCAGGGTATGGCTACACCTTC	CATSDTSSGYGYTF
NA	once	TRBJ1-3	TRBV30	TGTGCCTGGAATTTTAGTCCAACAGGGCTTAAAGGAAACACCATATATTTT	CAWNFSPTGLKGNTIYF
NA	NA	TRBJ1-2	TRBV6-5	TGTGCCAGCACCAAACGTGGGGGCGATGGCTACACCTTC	CASTKRGGDGYTF
TRBD1	once	TRBJ1-6	TRBV27	TGTGCCAGCAGTTCTTCAGGGGGCTCACCCCTCCACTTT	CASSSSGGSPLHF
NA	NA	TRBJ1-6	TRBV30	TGTGCCTGGAAGCCTGGAGTGTACCTAAATTCCCTTCCGGGGATTAATAATTCACCCCTCCACTTT	CAWKPGVYLNSLPGINNSPLHF
TRBD1	once	TRBJ1-6	TRBV28	TGTGCCAGCCTCGGGCAGGGGGCTATCCTCAATTCACCCCTCCACTTT	CASLGQGAILNSPLHF
NA	NA	TRBJ1-2	TRBV30	TGTGCCTGGAAAAGTGACAGACCTCTTAACTATGGCTACACCTTC	CAWKSDRPLNYGYTF
TRBD2	NA	TRBJ2-3	TRBV24-1	TGTGCCACCAGCGACTCGCGGGGGATGAAAACAGATACGCAGTATTTT	CATSDSRGMKTDTQYF